Shown below are 21 T cell receptor beta chains from a single sample sequenced in a study of blood T cell repertoires in COVID-19. The repertoire was sequenced with immunoSEQ multiplex PCR; TCRdb's copy has only in-frame clones and lacks some. In the table there are 140,000 or so clones, over 80% of which are singletons. The sequencing sample was made of peripheral blood. Source of these receptors: a man aged 30-40 years with COVID-19, enrolled during active disease.

Only a few counts were recorded for this clone. The chain recombines TRBV9 with TRBJ1-1; 9 bases are a match to TRBD1. V was clipped by 6 bases and J by 4 bases; unmatched bases: 7. The CDR3 loop spans 14 amino acids. Germline V gives CDR1 SGDLS, CDR2 YYNGEE. The CDR3 DNA sequence: TGTGCCAGCACCTCCGGGACAGGGTTCACTGAAGCTTTCTTT. It yields the protein CASTSGTGFTEAFF.

The V gene is TRBV7-2, the J gene TRBJ2-7; D possibly corresponds to TRBD2 (5 bases). V lost 2 bases and J 2 bases, leaving 10 bases between the germline ends. The CDR3 totals 14 residues. Germline loops: CDR1 SGHTA, CDR2 FQGNSA. In DNA form, the CDR3 reads TGTGCCAGCAGCTTAAACCGGGGAACCTACGAGCAGTACTTC. It is translated as CASSLNRGTYEQYF.

The J gene is TRBJ1-2, the V gene TRBV7-9; 10 bases fit TRBD1. The CDR3 sequence is 15 residues long. Trimming removed 3 bases from V and 2 bases from J; junction bases left unmatched: 3. CDR1 is SEHNR, CDR2 FQNEAQ, per germline (reference sequence). The DNA of the CDR3 is TGTGCCAGCAGCTTGGGACAGGGGTCCAACTATGGCTACACCTTC. This sequence encodes CASSLGQGSNYGYTF.

This clone was counted once. The chain employs TRBV28 and TRBJ1-2; TRBD1 matches at 7 bases. V shed 5 bases and J 2 bases; nucleotides not matched to a gene: 11. The CDR3 has 16 amino acids. Germline V gene sequence: CDR1 MDHEN, CDR2 SYDVKM. CDR3 DNA sequence: TGTGCCAGCAGTCTCGGAAGAGGGGGCGTGAACTATGGCTACACCTTC. Its translation is CASSLGRGGVNYGYTF.

The rearrangement links TRBV7-9 to TRBJ2-7, with TRBD1 as a possible D gene (5 bases). This CDR3 contains 14 residues. V lost 5 bases and J 3 bases, leaving 14 bases between the germline ends. The germline CDR1 and CDR2 sequences are SEHNR and FQNEAQ (reference sequence). For the CDR3, the DNA is TGTGCCAGCAGCAGACAGTCCGCTGGCTACGAGCAGTACTTC. As protein: CASSRQSAGYEQYF.

This sequence joins TRBV21-1 and TRBJ1-6; TRBD1 is taken as the D call from the table, unchecked against the DNA. TRBV21-1 is given as a pseudogene. This CDR3 is built from 17 residues. In nucleotides, the CDR3 is TGTGCCAGCAGCCAAGGGACAGGGGGCTCCTATAATTCACCCCTCCACTTT. Translation gives CASSQGTGGSYNSPLHF.

J is TRBJ1-3 and V is TRBV5-1; D might be TRBD1 (5 bases). CDR1 is SGHRS, CDR2 YFSETQ, per germline. V was cut by 4 bases and J by 0 bases, with 11 bases left in between. This CDR3 region has 15 residues. As DNA, the CDR3 is TGCGCCAGCAGCCAACAAACAGGCTCTGGAAACACCATATATTTT. This gives the protein CASSQQTGSGNTIYF.

The chain uses TRBV4-1 and TRBJ2-3; possibly TRBD2 for D (5 bases). This CDR3 has 14 residues. Germline V gene sequence: CDR1 MGHRA, CDR2 YSYEKL. The germline V and J ends were trimmed by 0 bases and 4 bases, with 8 bases remaining between them. The CDR3, as DNA: TGCGCCAGCAGCCAAGAAACGGGGTCAGATACGCAGTATTTT. Protein product: CASSQETGSDTQYF.

V and J are TRBV5-1 and TRBJ2-3, with D perhaps TRBD2 (7 bases). The CDR3 is 16 amino acids. CDR1 SGHRS and CDR2 YFSETQ come from the germline V gene. V was shortened by 4 bases and J by 2 bases, with 17 bases between the two germline ends. The CDR3, as DNA: TGCGCCAGCAGCACCGGACTAGTGGGGGCCACAGATACGCAGTATTTT. Amino acids: CASSTGLVGATDTQYF.

The CDR3 nucleotides are TGTGCCAGCAGTGATGGACTTAGCAATCAGCCCCAGCATTTT. It yields the protein CASSDGLSNQPQHF. The chain employs TRBV6-1 and TRBJ1-5; D gene ambiguous. Between the trimmed V and J ends, which lost 3 bases and 0 bases, there was a span of 6 bases. Germline V lookup: CDR1 MNHNS, CDR2 SASEGT. The CDR3 sequence is 14 residues long.

The CDR3 DNA is TGTGCCAGCTCACCAGAGGGTTGGAACTCACCCCTCCACTTT. It yields the protein CASSPEGWNSPLHF. The rearrangement joins TRBV18 to TRBJ1-6; D gene uncertain. The germline gives CDR1 KGHSH, CDR2 LQKENI. V was cut by 2 bases and J by 10 bases, with 12 bases left in between. This CDR3 spans 14 amino acids.

This clone was seen more than once but under ten times. The genes are TRBV19 and TRBJ1-6, with 8 positions matching TRBD1. J gave up 5 bases and V 6 bases, and 3 bases lay outside the gene matches. Per the germline V gene, CDR1 is LNHDA and CDR2 is SQIVND (reference sequence). CDR3 length: 14 amino acids. This CDR3 is CASRWGQDNSPLHF. The CDR3 DNA sequence: TGTGCCAGTAGATGGGGACAGGATAATTCACCCCTCCACTTT.

This clone was observed once. This chain uses TRBV6-5 with TRBJ2-7, with TRBD1 identical over 7 bases. This CDR3 is 12 amino acids long. CDR1 is MNHEY, CDR2 SVGAGI, per germline. J was trimmed by 3 bases and V by 6 bases; bases with no gene match: 2. CDR3 in DNA: TGTGCCAGCAGCCGGGACAGCTACGAGCAGTACTTC. Its protein is CASSRDSYEQYF.

The rearrangement joins TRBV18 to TRBJ1-4; 7 nucleotides agree with TRBD1. After removal of 2 bases from V and 7 bases from J, the junction contained 7 bases not matched to a gene. CDR1 and CDR2 (germline): KGHSH, LQKENI. The CDR3 loop spans 15 amino acids. The CDR3 is CASSPRTGTPEKLFF. Written as DNA, the CDR3 is TGTGCCAGCTCACCAAGGACAGGAACGCCTGAAAAACTGTTTTTT. Using reference TRBV18 and TRBJ1-4 for the parts outside the CDR3, the full variable domain is NAGVMQNPRHLVRRRGQEARLRCSPMKGHSHVYWYRQLPEEGLKFMVYLQKENIIDESGMPKERFSAEFPKEGPSILRIQQVVRGDSAAYFCASSPRTGTPEKLFFGSGTQLSVL.

The rearrangement uses TRBV7-2 and TRBJ2-7; 7 nucleotides match TRBD1. This CDR3 spans 13 amino acids. CDR1 SGHTA and CDR2 FQGNSA come from the germline V gene. With 5 bases clipped from V and 2 bases from J, the junction kept 3 bases outside the gene matches. The CDR3 spells CASSPGQTYEQYF. The CDR3 nucleotides read TGTGCCAGCAGCCCGGGACAGACCTACGAGCAGTACTTC.

This clone turned up a few times. The chain is built from TRBV3-1 (or the pseudogene TRBV3-2) and TRBJ2-3; D possibly corresponds to TRBD1 (5 bases). The V end was cut by 5 bases, the J end by 1 base, with 13 bases between. Germline CDR1 reads LGHDT; CDR2 reads YNNKEL (reference sequence). CDR3 length: 15 amino acids. The DNA of the CDR3 is TGTGCCAGCAGCTACGGACACACAGGCACAGATACGCAGTATTTT. It yields the protein CASSYGHTGTDTQYF.

The chain combines TRBV7-3 with TRBJ2-1; TRBD2 aligns across 7 bases. The germline CDR1 and CDR2 sequences are SGHTA and FQGTGA. With 2 bases clipped from V and 8 bases from J, the junction kept 0 bases outside the gene matches. CDR3 size: 12 residues. Here the CDR3 DNA reads TGTGCCAGCAGCTTACGGGGGGATGAGCAGTTCTTC. Protein sequence: CASSLRGDEQFF.

The V call is TRBV19, the J call TRBJ1-3, with TRBD1 as a possible D gene (5 bases). Germline loops: CDR1 LNHDA, CDR2 SQIVND (reference sequence). Trimming removed 5 bases at V and 2 bases at J, with 13 bases between. The CDR3 runs to 15 residues. The CDR3 spells CASSLSGTTGNTIYF. The CDR3 nucleotides are TGTGCCAGTAGTTTATCCGGGACTACTGGAAACACCATATATTTT. Full variable domain (missing parts from reference TRBV19 and TRBJ1-3): DGGITQSPKYLFRKEGQNVTLSCEQNLNHDAMYWYRQDPGQGLRLIYYSQIVNDFQKGDIAEGYSVSREKKESFPLTVTSAQKNPTAFYLCASSLSGTTGNTIYFGEGSWLTVV.

V and J are TRBV6-6 and TRBJ2-7, with 7 bases fitting TRBD1. Trimming took 7 bases from V and 2 from J; bases not matched to a gene: 8. CDR1 and CDR2 (germline): MNHNY, SVGAGI (reference sequence). The CDR3 is made up of 14 amino acids. The CDR3, as DNA: TGTGCCAGCAATCCTCGACAGGGTCCCTACGAGCAGTACTTC. This translates into CASNPRQGPYEQYF.

This clone has only one observation. V is TRBV3-1 (or the pseudogene TRBV3-2) and J is TRBJ2-1; TRBD2 aligns across 7 bases. The ends lost 2 bases at V and 8 bases at J; junction bases unmatched: 9. Germline assignment: CDR1 LGHDT and CDR2 YNNKEL (reference sequence). This CDR3 spans 15 amino acids. This CDR3 is CASSQSGRAAYEQFF. CDR3 nucleotides: TGTGCCAGCAGCCAAAGTGGGAGGGCCGCCTATGAGCAGTTCTTC.

The rearrangement links TRBV7-2 to TRBJ2-7; D unresolved. The CDR3 covers 13 residues. Germline assignment: CDR1 SGHTA and CDR2 FQGNSA. Trimming left V 0 bases short and J 2 bases short, with 5 bases between. The CDR3 here is CASSLAFTYEQYF. CDR3 DNA: TGTGCCAGCAGCTTAGCCTTTACCTACGAGCAGTACTTC.